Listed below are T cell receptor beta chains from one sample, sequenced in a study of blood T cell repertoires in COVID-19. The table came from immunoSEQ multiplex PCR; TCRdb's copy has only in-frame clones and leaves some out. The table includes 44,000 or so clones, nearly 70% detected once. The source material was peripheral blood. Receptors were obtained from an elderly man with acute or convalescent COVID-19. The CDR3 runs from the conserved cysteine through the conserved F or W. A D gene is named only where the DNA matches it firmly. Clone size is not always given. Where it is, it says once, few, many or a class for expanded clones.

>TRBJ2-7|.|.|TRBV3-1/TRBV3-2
CASSQGPLEQYF
TGTGCCAGCAGCCAAGGTCCTCTCGAGCAGTACTTC
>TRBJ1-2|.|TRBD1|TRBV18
CASSPDRANYGYTF
TGTGCCAGCTCACCTGACAGGGCCAACTATGGCTACACCTTC
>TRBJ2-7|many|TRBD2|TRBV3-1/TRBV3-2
CASSQDTSGWAEQYF
TGTGCCAGCAGCCAAGACACTAGCGGGTGGGCGGAGCAGTACTTC
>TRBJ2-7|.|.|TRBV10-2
CASSVELPSYEQYF
TGCGCCAGCAGTGTAGAACTACCATCCTACGAGCAGTACTTC
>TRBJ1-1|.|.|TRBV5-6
CASSLRTDEAFF
TGTGCCAGCAGCTTGCGGACAGATGAAGCTTTCTTT
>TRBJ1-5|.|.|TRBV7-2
CASSSSGERDQPQHF
TGTGCCAGCAGCTCTTCCGGGGAGAGGGATCAGCCCCAGCATTTT
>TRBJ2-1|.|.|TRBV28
CASSSGSEGSNEQFF
TGTGCCAGCAGTTCGGGGTCCGAGGGATCTAATGAGCAGTTCTTC
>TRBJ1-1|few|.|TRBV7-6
CASSLASRNRANTEAFF
TGTGCCAGCAGCTTAGCCTCAAGGAACAGGGCGAACACTGAAGCTTTCTTT
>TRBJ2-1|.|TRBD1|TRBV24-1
CATSDPPGQGTDEQFF
TGTGCCACCAGTGATCCGCCGGGACAGGGTACGGATGAGCAGTTCTTC
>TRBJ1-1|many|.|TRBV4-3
CASSPGNTEAFF
TGCGCCAGCAGTCCGGGGAACACTGAAGCTTTCTTT
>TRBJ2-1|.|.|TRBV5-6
CASSVAGYNEQFF
TGTGCCAGCAGCGTGGCGGGCTACAATGAGCAGTTCTTC